Sequencing of this T cell receptor beta chain was carried out in a study of blood T cell repertoires in COVID-19. This clone was observed a single time. In the original workflow: Estimation of nucleated cell counts was performed using reference gene primer amplification. TCRdb's table, derived via immunoSEQ multiplex PCR, lists solely in-frame clones and lacks some. V, J and clone size derive from that table, while D and trimming were established from the DNA sequence. Of some 97,000 clones in the sample, 85% were seen once. This CDR3 has 18 residues. Germline V lookup: CDR1 SNHLY, CDR2 FYNNEI. The V end lost 6 bases, the J end lost 7 bases, and 25 bases lay between the germline ends.

The TCR originated in a human donor in a cohort sampled during active COVID-19. Sequenced material: peripheral blood. The rearrangement uses TRBV2 and TRBJ1-6; weak D call: TRBD1 (6 bases). CDR3 sequence reads: CASSINGQSPTVNSPLHF. CDR3 nucleotides: TGTGCCAGCAGCATAAACGGACAGTCACCCACGGTCAATTCACCCCTCCACTTT.